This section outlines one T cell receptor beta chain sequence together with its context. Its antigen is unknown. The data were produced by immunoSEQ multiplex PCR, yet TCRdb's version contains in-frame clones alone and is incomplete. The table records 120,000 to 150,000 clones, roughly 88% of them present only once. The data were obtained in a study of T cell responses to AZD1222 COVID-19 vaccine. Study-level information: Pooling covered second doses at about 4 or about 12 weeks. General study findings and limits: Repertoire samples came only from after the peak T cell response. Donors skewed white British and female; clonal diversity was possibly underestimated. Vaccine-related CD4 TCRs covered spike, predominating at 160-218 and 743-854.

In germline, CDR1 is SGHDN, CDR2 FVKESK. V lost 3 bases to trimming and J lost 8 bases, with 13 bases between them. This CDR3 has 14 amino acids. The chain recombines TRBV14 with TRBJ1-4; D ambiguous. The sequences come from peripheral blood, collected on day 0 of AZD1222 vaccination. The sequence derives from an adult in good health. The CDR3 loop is CASSQGTLGEKLFF. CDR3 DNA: TGTGCCAGCAGCCAGGGTACTCTTGGCGAAAAACTGTTTTTT.